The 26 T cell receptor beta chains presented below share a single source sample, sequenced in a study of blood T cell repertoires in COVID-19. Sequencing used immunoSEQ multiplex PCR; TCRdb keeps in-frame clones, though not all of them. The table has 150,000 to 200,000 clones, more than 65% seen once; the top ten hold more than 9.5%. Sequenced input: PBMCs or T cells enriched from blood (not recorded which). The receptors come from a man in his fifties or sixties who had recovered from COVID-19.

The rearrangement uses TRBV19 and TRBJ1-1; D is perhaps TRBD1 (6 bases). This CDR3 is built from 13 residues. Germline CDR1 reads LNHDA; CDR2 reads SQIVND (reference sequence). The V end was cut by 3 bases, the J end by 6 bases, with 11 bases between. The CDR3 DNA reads TGTGCCAGTAGTATGAACAGGGTCGCTGAAGCTTTCTTT. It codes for CASSMNRVAEAFF.

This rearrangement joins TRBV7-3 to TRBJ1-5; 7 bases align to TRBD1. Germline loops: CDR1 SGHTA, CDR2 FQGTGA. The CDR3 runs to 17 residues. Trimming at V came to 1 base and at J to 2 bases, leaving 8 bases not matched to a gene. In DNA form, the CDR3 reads TGTGCCAGCAGCTTAAACCGACAGGGATTGGGCAATCAGCCCCAGCATTTT. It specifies CASSLNRQGLGNQPQHF. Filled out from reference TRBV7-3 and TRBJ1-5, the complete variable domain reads GAGVSQTPSNKVTEKGKYVELRCDPISGHTALYWYRQSLGQGPEFLIYFQGTGAADDSGLPNDRFFAVRPEGSVSTLKIQRTERGDSAVYLCASSLNRQGLGNQPQHFGDGTRLSIL.

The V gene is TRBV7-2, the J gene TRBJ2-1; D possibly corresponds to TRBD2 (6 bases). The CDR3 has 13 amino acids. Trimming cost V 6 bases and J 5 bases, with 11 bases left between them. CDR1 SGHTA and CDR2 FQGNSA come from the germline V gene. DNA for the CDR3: TGTGCCAGCAGGACGGGACTTGACAATGAGCAGTTCTTC. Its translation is CASRTGLDNEQFF.

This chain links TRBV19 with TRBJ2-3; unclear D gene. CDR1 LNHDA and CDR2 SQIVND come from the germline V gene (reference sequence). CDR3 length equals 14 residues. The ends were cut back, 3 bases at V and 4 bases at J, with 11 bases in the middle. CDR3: CASSMVRQADTQYF. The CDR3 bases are TGTGCCAGTAGTATGGTACGGCAGGCAGATACGCAGTATTTT.

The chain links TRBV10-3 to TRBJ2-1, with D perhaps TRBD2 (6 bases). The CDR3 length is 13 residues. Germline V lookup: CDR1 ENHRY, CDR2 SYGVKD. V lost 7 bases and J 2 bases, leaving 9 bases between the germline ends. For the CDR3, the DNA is TGTGCCATCACGGGGGAAACCTACAATGAGCAGTTCTTC. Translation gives CAITGETYNEQFF.

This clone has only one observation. This CDR3 reads CASSRKFPSRSSYNEQFF. CDR3 sequence (DNA): TGTGCCAGCAGCCGGAAATTCCCATCCCGGAGCTCCTACAATGAGCAGTTCTTC. The chain employs TRBV7-8 and TRBJ2-1; D unclear. Between the trimmed V and J ends, which lost 5 bases and 0 bases, there was a span of 20 bases. Germline V gives CDR1 SGHVS, CDR2 FQNEAQ. The CDR3 has 18 amino acids. Full variable domain (rest looked up from reference TRBV7-8 and TRBJ2-1): GAGVSQSPRYKVAKRGQDVALRCDPISGHVSLFWYQQALGQGPEFLTYFQNEAQLDKSGLPSDRFFAERPEGSVSTLKIQRTQQEDSAVYLCASSRKFPSRSSYNEQFFGPGTRLTVL.

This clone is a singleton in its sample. CDR3 region: CSVGGQDYGYTF. CDR3 DNA sequence: TGCAGCGTTGGGGGACAAGACTATGGCTACACCTTC. The rearrangement joins TRBV29-1 to TRBJ1-2; a possible D gene is TRBD1 (6 bases). The CDR3 contains 12 residues. V lost 4 bases to trimming and J lost 3 bases, with 9 bases between them. CDR1 and CDR2 (germline): SQVTM, ANQGSEA.

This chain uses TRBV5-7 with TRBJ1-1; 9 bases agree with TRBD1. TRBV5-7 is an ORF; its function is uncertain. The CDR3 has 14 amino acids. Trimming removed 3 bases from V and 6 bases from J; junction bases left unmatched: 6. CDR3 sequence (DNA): TGTGCCAGCAGCTCAGGACAGGGGAGGTCTGAAGCTTTCTTT. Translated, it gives CASSSGQGRSEAFF.

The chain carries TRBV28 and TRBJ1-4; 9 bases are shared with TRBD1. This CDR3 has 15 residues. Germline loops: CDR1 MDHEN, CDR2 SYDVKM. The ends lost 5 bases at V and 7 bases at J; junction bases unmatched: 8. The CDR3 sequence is CASSQQGAQVEKLFF. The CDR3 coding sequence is TGTGCCAGCAGTCAACAGGGGGCGCAAGTTGAAAAACTGTTTTTT. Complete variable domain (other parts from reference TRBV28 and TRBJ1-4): DVKVTQSSRYLVKRTGEKVFLECVQDMDHENMFWYRQDPGLGLRLIYFSYDVKMKEKGDIPEGYSVSREKKERFSLILESASTNQTSMYLCASSQQGAQVEKLFFGSGTQLSVL.

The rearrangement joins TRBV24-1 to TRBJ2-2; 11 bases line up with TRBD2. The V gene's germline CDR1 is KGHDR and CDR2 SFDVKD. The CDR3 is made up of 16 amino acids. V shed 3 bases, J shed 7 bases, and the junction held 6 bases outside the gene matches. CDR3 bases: TGTGCCACCAGTGATCCGGGACTAGCGGAGAACGGGGAGCTGTTTTTT. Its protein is CATSDPGLAENGELFF.

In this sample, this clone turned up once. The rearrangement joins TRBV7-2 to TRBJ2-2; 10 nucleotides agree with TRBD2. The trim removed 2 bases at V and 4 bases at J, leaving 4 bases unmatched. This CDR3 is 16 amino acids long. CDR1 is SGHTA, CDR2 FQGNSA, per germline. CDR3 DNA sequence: TGTGCCAGCAGCTTATGGACTAGCGGAAGCACCGGGGAGCTGTTTTTT. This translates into CASSLWTSGSTGELFF. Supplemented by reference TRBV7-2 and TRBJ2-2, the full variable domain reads GAGVSQSPSNKVTEKGKDVELRCDPISGHTALYWYRQSLGQGLEFLIYFQGNSAPDKSGLPSDRFSAERTGGSVSTLTIQRTQQEDSAVYLCASSLWTSGSTGELFFGEGSRLTVL.

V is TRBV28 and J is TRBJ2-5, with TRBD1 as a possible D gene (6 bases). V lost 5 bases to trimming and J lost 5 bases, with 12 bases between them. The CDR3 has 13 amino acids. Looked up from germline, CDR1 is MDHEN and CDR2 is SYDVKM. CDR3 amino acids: CASSPRGTETQYF. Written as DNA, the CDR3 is TGTGCCAGCAGTCCGAGGGGGACGGAGACCCAGTACTTC.

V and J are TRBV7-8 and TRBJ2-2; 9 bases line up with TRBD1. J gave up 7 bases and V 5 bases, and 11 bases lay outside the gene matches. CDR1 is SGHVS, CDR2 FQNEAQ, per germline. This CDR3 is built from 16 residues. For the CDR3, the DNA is TGTGCCAGCAGCGACCACAGGGGGCGTATGGGCGGGGAGCTGTTTTTT. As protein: CASSDHRGRMGGELFF.

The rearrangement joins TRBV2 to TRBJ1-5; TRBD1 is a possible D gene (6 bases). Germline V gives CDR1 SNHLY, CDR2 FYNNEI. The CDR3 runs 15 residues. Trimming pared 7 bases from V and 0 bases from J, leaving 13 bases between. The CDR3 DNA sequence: TGTGCCAGCAACCCAGGGACACTTAGCAATCAGCCCCAGCATTTT. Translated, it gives CASNPGTLSNQPQHF.

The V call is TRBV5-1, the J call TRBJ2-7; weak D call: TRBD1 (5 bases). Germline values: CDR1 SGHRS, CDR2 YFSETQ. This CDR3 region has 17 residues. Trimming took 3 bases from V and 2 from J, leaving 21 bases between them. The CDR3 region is CASSYTSGTRGTYEQYF. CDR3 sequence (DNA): TGCGCCAGCAGCTACACTTCCGGAACAAGGGGCACCTACGAGCAGTACTTC.

The CDR3 loop reads CATSDWTSGGSETQYF. CDR3 nucleotides: TGTGCCACCAGTGATTGGACTAGCGGGGGATCGGAGACCCAGTACTTC. V gene TRBV24-1 combines with J gene TRBJ2-5, with 13 bases aligning to TRBD2. The CDR3 extends over 16 amino acids. V lost 2 bases to trimming and J lost 5 bases; unmatched junction nucleotides: 4. Germline V gene data show CDR1 as KGHDR and CDR2 as SFDVKD.

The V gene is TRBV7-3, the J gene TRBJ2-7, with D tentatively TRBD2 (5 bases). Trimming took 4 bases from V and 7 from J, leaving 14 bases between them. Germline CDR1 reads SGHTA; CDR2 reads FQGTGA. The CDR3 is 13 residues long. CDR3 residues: CASSSDGLSEQYF. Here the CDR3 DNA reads TGTGCCAGCAGCTCGGACGGACTCTCGGAGCAGTACTTC.

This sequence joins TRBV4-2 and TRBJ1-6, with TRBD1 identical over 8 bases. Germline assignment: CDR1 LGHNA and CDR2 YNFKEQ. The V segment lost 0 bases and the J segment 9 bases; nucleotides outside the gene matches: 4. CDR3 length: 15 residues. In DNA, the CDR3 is TGTGCCAGCAGCCAAGATGGACAGGGCGTTTCACCCCTCCACTTT. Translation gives CASSQDGQGVSPLHF.

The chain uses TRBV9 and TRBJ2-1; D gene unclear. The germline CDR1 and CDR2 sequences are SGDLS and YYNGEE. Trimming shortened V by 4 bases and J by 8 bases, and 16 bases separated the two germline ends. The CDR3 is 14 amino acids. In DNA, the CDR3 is TGTGCCAGCAGCTTAAGACTGGCAGTGGATGAGCAGTTCTTC. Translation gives CASSLRLAVDEQFF. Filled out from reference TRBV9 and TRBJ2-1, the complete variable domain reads DSGVTQTPKHLITATGQRVTLRCSPRSGDLSVYWYQQSLDQGLQFLIQYYNGEERAKGNILERFSAQQFPDLHSELNLSSLELGDSALYFCASSLRLAVDEQFFGPGTRLTVL.

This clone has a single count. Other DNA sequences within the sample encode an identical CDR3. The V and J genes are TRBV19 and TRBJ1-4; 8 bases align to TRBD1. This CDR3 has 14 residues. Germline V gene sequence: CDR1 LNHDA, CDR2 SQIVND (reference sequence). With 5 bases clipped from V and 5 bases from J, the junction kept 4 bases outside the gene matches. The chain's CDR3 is CASSPRTGNEKLFF. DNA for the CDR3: TGTGCCAGTAGTCCTCGGACAGGGAATGAAAAACTGTTTTTT.

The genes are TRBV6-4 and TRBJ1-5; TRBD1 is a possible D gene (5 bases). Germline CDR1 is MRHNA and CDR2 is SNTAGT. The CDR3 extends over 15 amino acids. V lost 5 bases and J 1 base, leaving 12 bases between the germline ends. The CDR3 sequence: CASSPRAGSNQPQHF. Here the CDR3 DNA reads TGTGCCAGCAGTCCCCGGGCAGGGAGCAATCAGCCCCAGCATTTT.

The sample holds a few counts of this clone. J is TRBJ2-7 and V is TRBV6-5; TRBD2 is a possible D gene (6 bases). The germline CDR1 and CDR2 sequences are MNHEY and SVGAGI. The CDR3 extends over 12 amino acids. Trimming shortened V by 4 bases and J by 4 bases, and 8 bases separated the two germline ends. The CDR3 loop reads CASSSGLYEQYF. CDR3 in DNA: TGTGCCAGCAGTTCCGGACTATACGAGCAGTACTTC.

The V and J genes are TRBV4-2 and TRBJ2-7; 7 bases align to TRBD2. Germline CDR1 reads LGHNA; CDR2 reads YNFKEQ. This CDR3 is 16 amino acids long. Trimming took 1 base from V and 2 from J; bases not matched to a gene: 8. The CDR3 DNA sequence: TGTGCCAGCAGCCAAGGTTCTCAGGCGGGGGCCTACGAGCAGTACTTC. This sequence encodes CASSQGSQAGAYEQYF.

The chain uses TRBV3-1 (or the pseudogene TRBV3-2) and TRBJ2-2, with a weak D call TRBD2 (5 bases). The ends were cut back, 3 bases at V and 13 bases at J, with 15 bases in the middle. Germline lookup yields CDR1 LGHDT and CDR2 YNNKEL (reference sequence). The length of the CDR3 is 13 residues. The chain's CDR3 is CASSQASGGGLFF. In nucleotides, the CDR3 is TGTGCCAGCAGCCAGGCATCTGGAGGCGGGCTGTTTTTT.

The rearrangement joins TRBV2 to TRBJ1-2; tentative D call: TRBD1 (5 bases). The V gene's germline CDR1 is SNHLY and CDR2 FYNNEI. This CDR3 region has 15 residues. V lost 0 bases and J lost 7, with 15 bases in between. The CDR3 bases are TGTGCCAGCAGTGAAGCGCCAGGGATGCCCACTGGCTACACCTTC. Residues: CASSEAPGMPTGYTF.

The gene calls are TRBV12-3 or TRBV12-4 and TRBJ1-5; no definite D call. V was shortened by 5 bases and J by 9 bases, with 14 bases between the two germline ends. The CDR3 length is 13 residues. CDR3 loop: CASSAGSEGPQHF. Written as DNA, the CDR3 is TGTGCCAGCAGTGCGGGCTCCGAGGGGCCCCAGCATTTT.